This T cell receptor (beta chain) was captured in a study of beta chain features in type 1 diabetes listed by TCRdb under 2018. At the level of the whole study: No differences in mean age, gender distribution, total cell number or subset yield were found between patients and healthy donors. A total of roughly 100,000,000 sorted cells were examined across all samples, and the number of cells per subset was strongly correlated with RNA yield. The study compared the TCRB repertoires of sorted circulating CD4+ T cell subsets in recently diagnosed type 1 diabetes patients with those in matched healthy donors. Whereas all 30 or so donors provided naive and central memory subsets, regulatory and stem cell-like memory subsets were isolated from just 8 patients and roughly 8 healthy donors. Results and caveats for the whole study, not just this receptor: PCR may preferentially amplify shorter templates, but because patient and control samples were amplified and corrected together, any resulting skew would affect both groups equally. Patients with type 1 diabetes made fewer insertions and deleted more nucleotides at VDJ recombination sites, implying thymic rearrangement abnormalities. A moderate but significant shortening of TCRB CDR3 length was observed in type 1 diabetes patients in all four CD4+ subsets. Naive, central memory and regulatory TCRB repertoires appeared to be more similar among patients than among healthy donors. Only small numbers of individuals were included in the HLA sub-analyses, which left unresolved whether HLA type had any influence on TCRB rearrangement. Because cDNA was sequenced instead of genomic DNA, activated cells with high expression could be over-represented, although the groups did not differ in activation or CD3 levels.

Note on this clone: Its antigen is not yet known. Within one base of it there is no much larger clone, and no base qualities were kept.

Each donor gave one peripheral blood draw, averaging roughly 100 mL, which was collected into heparinised tubes. Naive, central memory, regulatory and stem cell-like memory CD4+ T cells were sorted on a BD FACSAria II using a panel including CD45RO, CCR7, CD25, CD127, CD95 and CD27. A purity above 95% was achieved for all sorted populations. Right away, PBMCs were isolated by Lymphoprep density gradient centrifugation and were stained directly, with no culture step. Samples were stained and sorted in pairs, with one healthy donor and one patient per experiment, so that batch effects were minimized. Reading from cysteine to phenylalanine, the CDR3 counts 14 amino acids. Only the CDR3 DNA is retained, 42 bases long and in frame from the first base. V is cut by 3 bases and J by 5 bases, and the space between the germline ends is 10 bases. The germline V gene gives CDR1 as MDHEN and CDR2 as SYDVKM. The High Capacity cDNA Reverse Transcription Kit was used to reverse transcribe all of the isolated RNA, meaning that expressed TCRB transcripts were what got sequenced. Naive, central memory and regulatory T cell samples underwent deep immunoSEQ sequencing, averaging about 3.57 million total reads per sample. Sorted cells were lysed in RLT buffer, and RNA was extracted using DNase-treated RNeasy Micro or Mini kits according to cell number. To prevent cross-contamination, each cell subset was processed individually, whereas patient and healthy donor samples were processed jointly. Using the immunoSEQ multiplex PCR, TCRB sequences were amplified from cDNA into 87-bp fragments spanning the CDR3 region. Amplicons were sequenced on the Illumina HiSeq platform. The published analysis was carried out like this. Synthetic template baselines were used to correct PCR bias computationally, reads within Hamming distance 2 were collapsed, and singletons that could not be merged were discarded. Reads were aligned against IMGT so that V, D and J genes, CDR3 length and insertions or deletions at six rearrangement sites could be assigned. Within each subset, clonotype counts were normalized to sorted cell number, and only after that were true diversity and Gini coefficients computed with the tcR R package. The overlap coefficient, calculated on TCRB nucleotide sequences, was used to measure repertoire sharing. Out-of-frame TCRB sequences from naive cells were analyzed to stand in for the pre-selection repertoire. The clones in this table, taken by TCRdb from immuneACCESS, are in-frame only. Not every clone is retained; where verified, under half of the shortfall comes from an unresolved V gene, and the cause of the rest is unknown. V and J calls and clone size are as listed in that table; D and trimming were resolved from the DNA. This sample is represented by around 330,000 clones; roughly 9.6% of them were singletons. The ten largest clones represent 0.015% of the sample.

The sequence derives from a woman in her twenties or thirties in good health. The sample taken for sequencing was naive CD4+ T cells from blood. Explained via the paper, the cell subset or site label denotes: true naive CD4+ T cells. This sequence uses TRBV28 and TRBJ2-2, with the D gene too uncertain to name. CDR3 region: CASSFPSRTGELFF. The sequence in DNA is TGTGCCAGCAGTTTCCCCTCTAGAACCGGGGAGCTGTTTTTT.